The 20 T cell receptor beta chains below come from one sample, sequenced in a study of blood T cell repertoires in COVID-19. Sequencing was performed with immunoSEQ multiplex PCR; in TCRdb, only in-frame clones are kept and a portion is missing. The sample holds some 250,000 clones; about 86% are singletons and the top ten take about an eighth. Sequenced material: peripheral blood. The origin of the receptors is a woman in her twenties or thirties with COVID-19, enrolled during active disease.

This clone appeared once. This chain's CDR3 is CATSEDSSTDTQYF. For the CDR3, the DNA is TGTGCCACCAGTGAGGACAGTAGCACAGATACGCAGTATTTT. J is TRBJ2-3 and V is TRBV24-1; weak D call: TRBD1 (6 bases). Germline V CDR1 and CDR2: KGHDR, SFDVKD. Trimming shortened V by 4 bases and J by 0 bases, and 7 bases separated the two germline ends. The CDR3 length is 14 residues.

CDR3 in DNA: TGTGCCAGCCTTGGGTCGGGGGGGCCAAGTGAGCAGTTCTTC. Translating it yields CASLGSGGPSEQFF. The chain joins TRBV2 to TRBJ2-1; TRBD2 aligns across 8 bases. With V trimmed by 8 bases and J by 9 bases, 12 bases remained unmatched. This CDR3 comprises 14 residues. Germline loops: CDR1 SNHLY, CDR2 FYNNEI.

The V call is TRBV6-5, the J call TRBJ1-4; 7 bases match TRBD1. The V and J ends lost 2 bases and 6 bases, in that order; junction bases with no gene match: 3. The CDR3 runs 14 residues. Germline V gene data show CDR1 as MNHEY and CDR2 as SVGAGI. CDR3 DNA: TGTGCCAGCAGTTACCAGGGGGGTGATGAAAAACTGTTTTTT. As protein: CASSYQGGDEKLFF.

The chain joins TRBV11-2 to TRBJ1-6; 7 bases fit TRBD1. V shed 4 bases and J 7 bases; nucleotides not matched to a gene: 7. Germline V lookup: CDR1 SGHAT, CDR2 FQNNGV. CDR3 size: 15 residues. The CDR3 bases are TGTGCCAGCAGCTACGCCGGGACAGCAAATTCACCCCTCCACTTT. Translation: CASSYAGTANSPLHF.

The V gene is TRBV5-1, the J gene TRBJ1-1, with D hard to call. The CDR3 spans 17 residues. V gave up 0 bases and J gave up 1 base, with 16 bases separating them. The germline CDR1 and CDR2 sequences are SGHRS and YFSETQ. CDR3 DNA: TGCGCCAGCAGCTTGGTCCCCCTTGGATCGGGGAACACTGAAGCTTTCTTT. Its protein product is CASSLVPLGSGNTEAFF. Supplemented by reference TRBV5-1 and TRBJ1-1, the full variable domain reads KAGVTQTPRYLIKTRGQQVTLSCSPISGHRSVSWYQQTPGQGLQFLFEYFSETQRNKGNFPGRFSGRQFSNSRSEMNVSTLELGDSALYLCASSLVPLGSGNTEAFFGQGTRLTVV.

The chain combines TRBV19 with TRBJ2-7; the match to TRBD1 covers 10 bases. V trimming: 7 bases; J trimming: 1 base; junction bases outside the gene matches: 4. Per germline, CDR1 LNHDA and CDR2 SQIVND (reference sequence). This CDR3 region has 14 residues. CDR3 sequence (DNA): TGTGCCAGTAATCCGGGACAGGGGTCCTACGAGCAGTACTTC. This translates into CASNPGQGSYEQYF.

The CDR3 nucleotides are TGTGCCAGCAGTTACTCGCGGCAGATGAACACTGAAGCTTTCTTT. Its protein product is CASSYSRQMNTEAFF. This chain uses TRBV6-5 with TRBJ1-1; D remains ambiguous. The V and J ends lost 0 bases and 0 bases respectively, with 8 bases between them. From germline, CDR1 is MNHEY and CDR2 SVGAGI. The CDR3 consists of 15 residues.

V gene TRBV9 combines with J gene TRBJ2-3; possibly TRBD1 for D (6 bases). V dropped 4 bases and J dropped 0 bases, with 12 bases sitting between them. The CDR3 covers 15 residues. Germline V lookup: CDR1 SGDLS, CDR2 YYNGEE. The DNA for the CDR3 is TGTGCCAGCAGCCCAAGAAGGGGGAGCACAGATACGCAGTATTTT. Translating gives CASSPRRGSTDTQYF. The variable domain in full, completed from reference TRBV9 and TRBJ2-3, reads DSGVTQTPKHLITATGQRVTLRCSPRSGDLSVYWYQQSLDQGLQFLIQYYNGEERAKGNILERFSAQQFPDLHSELNLSSLELGDSALYFCASSPRRGSTDTQYFGPGTRLTVL.

This chain uses TRBV11-3 with TRBJ2-5; 7 bases align to TRBD1. Germline values: CDR1 SGHNT, CDR2 YENEEA. The CDR3 runs to 17 residues. J lost 5 bases, V lost 5 bases, and 17 bases had no gene match. The CDR3 protein is CASSLGEGAIGWETQYF. As DNA, the CDR3 is TGTGCCAGCAGCCTAGGCGAGGGGGCGATCGGGTGGGAGACCCAGTACTTC.

This chain uses TRBV19 with TRBJ1-1; D may be TRBD1 (5 bases). Germline V CDR1 and CDR2: LNHDA, SQIVND (reference sequence). The CDR3 loop spans 14 amino acids. Trimming stripped 5 bases from V and 7 bases from J, with 17 bases between. CDR3 residues: CASSSGGWIGEAFF. The CDR3 DNA reads TGTGCCAGTAGTTCCGGGGGATGGATTGGTGAAGCTTTCTTT.

This clone was seen a handful of times. This sequence joins TRBV9 and TRBJ2-3; D might be TRBD1 (5 bases). The CDR3 spans 13 residues. CDR1 is SGDLS and CDR2 is YYNGEE in the germline V gene. Trimming removed 0 bases from V and 6 bases from J, with 8 bases in between. The CDR3 loop is CASSVVGVDTQYF. The DNA for the CDR3 is TGTGCCAGCAGCGTAGTAGGGGTTGATACGCAGTATTTT.

The rearrangement joins TRBV11-2 to TRBJ2-3; no reliable D call. The CDR3 extends over 15 amino acids. Trimming removed 1 base from V and 0 bases from J, with 8 bases in between. The V gene's germline CDR1 is SGHAT and CDR2 FQNNGV. The CDR3 coding sequence is TGTGCCAGCAGCTTAGTCGCAGGAAGCACAGATACGCAGTATTTT. It is translated as CASSLVAGSTDTQYF. Filled out from reference TRBV11-2 and TRBJ2-3, the complete variable domain reads EAGVAQSPRYKIIEKRQSVAFWCNPISGHATLYWYQQILGQGPKLLIQFQNNGVVDDSQLPKDRFSAERLKGVDSTLKIQPAKLEDSAVYLCASSLVAGSTDTQYFGPGTRLTVL.

The chain has TRBV11-2 and TRBJ2-2, with no clear D. This CDR3 region has 11 residues. Looked up from germline, CDR1 is SGHAT and CDR2 is FQNNGV. Deletions cut 5 bases from V and 10 bases from J, with 8 bases between. CDR3 amino acids: CASSTTKELFF. CDR3 nucleotide sequence: TGTGCCAGCAGCACCACAAAGGAGCTGTTTTTT. Looking up the rest from reference TRBV11-2 and TRBJ2-2 gives the full variable domain: EAGVAQSPRYKIIEKRQSVAFWCNPISGHATLYWYQQILGQGPKLLIQFQNNGVVDDSQLPKDRFSAERLKGVDSTLKIQPAKLEDSAVYLCASSTTKELFFGEGSRLTVL.

The J gene is TRBJ2-7, the V gene TRBV10-3; D unresolved. CDR3 length equals 15 residues. The germline gives CDR1 ENHRY, CDR2 SYGVKD. V lost 3 bases, J lost 2 bases, and 14 bases lay in between. The CDR3 sequence: CAISELSAETYEQYF. The CDR3 nucleotides read TGTGCCATCAGTGAACTATCGGCAGAGACCTACGAGCAGTACTTC.

This sequence joins TRBV6-5 and TRBJ2-1; TRBD2 is a possible D gene (7 bases). The germline V and J ends were trimmed by 8 bases and 8 bases, with 19 bases remaining between them. CDR1 is MNHEY, CDR2 SVGAGI, per germline. The CDR3 is made up of 14 amino acids. The CDR3 DNA sequence: TGTGCCAGCTCGGGTGTGGGGGGGCATGATGAGCAGTTCTTC. Amino acid sequence: CASSGVGGHDEQFF.

V and J are TRBV18 and TRBJ1-3, with 7 bases lining up with TRBD1. This CDR3 region has 17 residues. In germline, CDR1 is KGHSH, CDR2 LQKENI. With V trimmed by 1 base and J by 0 bases, 6 bases remained unmatched. CDR3 sequence: CASSPLTGSGSGNTIYF. The CDR3 nucleotides read TGTGCCAGCTCACCACTGACAGGGTCTGGCTCTGGAAACACCATATATTTT.

The rearrangement joins TRBV19 to TRBJ2-7, with 10 bases aligning to TRBD1. Looked up from germline, CDR1 is LNHDA and CDR2 is SQIVND (reference sequence). V shed 5 bases and J 2 bases; nucleotides not matched to a gene: 6. The CDR3 totals 15 residues. The CDR3 loop reads CASSPGTGAPYEQYF. The CDR3 DNA reads as TGTGCCAGTAGTCCTGGGACAGGGGCACCCTACGAGCAGTACTTC.

V and J are TRBV5-1 and TRBJ1-2; no firm D call. Trimming stripped 3 bases from V and 13 bases from J, with 25 bases between. This CDR3 is 15 amino acids long. Germline V gene lookup returns CDR1 SGHRS and CDR2 YFSETQ. CDR3 in DNA: TGCGCCAGCAGCTCGTACCACGTGTCAGGCGCCCTGGTCACCTTC. This codes for CASSSYHVSGALVTF.

The chain recombines TRBV20-1 with TRBJ1-2, with D possibly matching TRBD1 (5 bases). Trimming pared 3 bases from V and 0 bases from J, leaving 14 bases between. Germline values: CDR1 DFQATT, CDR2 SNEGSKA (reference sequence). CDR3 size: 15 residues. CDR3 in DNA: TGCAGTGCTAGTTATTCAGGGAGGGCTAACTATGGCTACACCTTC. It yields the protein CSASYSGRANYGYTF.

The chain combines TRBV27 with TRBJ1-4; possibly TRBD1 for D (6 bases). This CDR3 is 12 amino acids long. V shed 3 bases and J shed 11 bases, with 10 bases lying between them. Per the germline V gene, CDR1 is MNHEY and CDR2 is SMNVEV (reference sequence). The CDR3 DNA reads TGTGCCAGCAGTTTTCGTACAGGGAAACTGTTTTTT. Translation: CASSFRTGKLFF.